The clone carrying this T cell receptor beta chain was seen repeatedly, ten times or more. The data are from a study of T-cell reconstitution after alpha-beta-depleted transplantation in children. Trimming shortened V by 3 bases and J by 5 bases, and 19 bases separated the two germline ends. CDR3 length equals 16 residues. Per germline, CDR1 SGHVS and CDR2 FQNEAQ. TCRbeta library preparation incorporated unique molecular identifiers. TCRdb redid the calling of the PCR reads with MiXCR, one entry per CDR3 protein. The top ten hold about 8% of the sample, which has fewer than 350,000 distinct CDR3 sequences, around 10% seen once.

Sequenced here: PBMCs, sampled before TCRalphabeta/CD19-depleted stem cell transplant. This sequence was found in a boy under two years old with acute myeloid leukemia, due to receive a stem cell transplant. The J gene is TRBJ2-5, the V gene TRBV7-8, with D tentatively TRBD2 (7 bases). The DNA for the CDR3 is TGTGCCAGCAGCTTCCCGGGGGGCCAGATAAGGGAGACCCAGTACTTC. Protein sequence: CASSFPGGQIRETQYF.